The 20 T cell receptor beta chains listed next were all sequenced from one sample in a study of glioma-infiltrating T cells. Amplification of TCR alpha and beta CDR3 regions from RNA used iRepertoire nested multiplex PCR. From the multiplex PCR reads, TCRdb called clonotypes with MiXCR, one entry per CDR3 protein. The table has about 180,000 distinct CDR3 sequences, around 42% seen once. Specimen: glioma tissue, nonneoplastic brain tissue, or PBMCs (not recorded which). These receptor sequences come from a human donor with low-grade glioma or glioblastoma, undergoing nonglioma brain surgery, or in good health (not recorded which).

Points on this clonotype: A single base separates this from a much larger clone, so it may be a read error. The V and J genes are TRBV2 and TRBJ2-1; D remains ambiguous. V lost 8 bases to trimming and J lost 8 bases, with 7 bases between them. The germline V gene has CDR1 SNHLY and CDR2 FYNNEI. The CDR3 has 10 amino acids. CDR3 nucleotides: TGTGCCAGCCATCGGGATGAGCAGTTCTTC. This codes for CASHRDEQFF.

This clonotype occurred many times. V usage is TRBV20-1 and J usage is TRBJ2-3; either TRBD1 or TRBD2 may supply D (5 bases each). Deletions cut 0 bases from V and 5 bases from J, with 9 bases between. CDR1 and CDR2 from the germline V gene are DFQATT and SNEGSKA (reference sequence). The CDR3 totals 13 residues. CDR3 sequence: CSAREPGRDTQYF. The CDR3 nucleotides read TGCAGTGCTAGAGAACCGGGACGAGATACGCAGTATTTT.

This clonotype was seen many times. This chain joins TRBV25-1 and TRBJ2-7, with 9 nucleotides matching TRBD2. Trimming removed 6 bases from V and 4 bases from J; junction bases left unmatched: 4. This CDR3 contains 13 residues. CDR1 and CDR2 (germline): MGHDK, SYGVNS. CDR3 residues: CASSTSGYYEQYF. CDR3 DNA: TGTGCCAGCAGCACTAGCGGGTATTACGAGCAGTACTTC.

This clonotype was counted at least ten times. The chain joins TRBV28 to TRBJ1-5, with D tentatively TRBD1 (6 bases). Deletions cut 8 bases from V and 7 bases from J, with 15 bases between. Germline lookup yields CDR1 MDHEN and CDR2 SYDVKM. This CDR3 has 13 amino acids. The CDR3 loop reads CASHTKGQQPQHF. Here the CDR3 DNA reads TGTGCCAGCCACACAAAAGGACAGCAGCCCCAGCATTTT.

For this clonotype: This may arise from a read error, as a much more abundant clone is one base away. The CDR3, as DNA: TGTGCCACCAGAAGAGCCGATTTTAACTCTGGAAACACCATATATTTT. This encodes CATRRADFNSGNTIYF. V usage is TRBV15 and J usage is TRBJ1-3; D unclear. The CDR3 extends over 16 amino acids. Germline-derived CDR1 and CDR2 are LNHNV and YYDKDF (reference sequence).

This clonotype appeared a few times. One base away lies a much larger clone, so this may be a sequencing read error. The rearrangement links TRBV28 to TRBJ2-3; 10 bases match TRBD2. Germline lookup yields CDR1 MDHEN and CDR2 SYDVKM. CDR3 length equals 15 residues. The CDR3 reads CASRKGLASTDTKYF. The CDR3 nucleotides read TGTGCCAGCAGAAAGGGACTAGCGAGCACAGATACGAAGTATTTT.

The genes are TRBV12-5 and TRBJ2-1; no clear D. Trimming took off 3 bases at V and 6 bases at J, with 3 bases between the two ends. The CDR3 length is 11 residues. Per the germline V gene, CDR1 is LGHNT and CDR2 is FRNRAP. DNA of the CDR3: TGTGCTAGTGGTTTAAGCAATGAGCAGTTCTTC. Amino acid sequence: CASGLSNEQFF.

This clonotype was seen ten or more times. CDR3 nucleotide sequence: TGTGCCAGCCATGCAACTAATGAAAAACTGTTTTTT. This sequence encodes CASHATNEKLFF. The V gene is TRBV28, the J gene TRBJ1-4; D remains ambiguous. The germline V and J ends were trimmed by 8 bases and 0 bases, with 4 bases remaining between them. The V gene's germline CDR1 is MDHEN and CDR2 SYDVKM. This CDR3 has 12 amino acids.

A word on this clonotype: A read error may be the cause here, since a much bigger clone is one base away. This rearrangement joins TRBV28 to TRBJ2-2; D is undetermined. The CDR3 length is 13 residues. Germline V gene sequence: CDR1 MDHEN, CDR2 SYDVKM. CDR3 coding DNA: TGTGCCGGCAGTCAAGGACCAGTCGGGGAGCTGTTTTTT. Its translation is CAGSQGPVGELFF.

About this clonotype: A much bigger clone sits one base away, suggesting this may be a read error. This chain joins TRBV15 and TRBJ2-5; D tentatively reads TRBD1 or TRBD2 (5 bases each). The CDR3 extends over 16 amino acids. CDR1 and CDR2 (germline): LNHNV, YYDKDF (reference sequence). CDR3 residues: CATSRDRWGKKETKYF. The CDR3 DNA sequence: TGTGCCACCAGCAGAGATCGATGGGGGAAGAAAGAGACCAAGTACTTC.

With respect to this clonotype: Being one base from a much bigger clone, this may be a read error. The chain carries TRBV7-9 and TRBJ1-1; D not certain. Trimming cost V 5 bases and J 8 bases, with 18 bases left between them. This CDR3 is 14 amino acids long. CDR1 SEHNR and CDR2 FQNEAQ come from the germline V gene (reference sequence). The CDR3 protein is CASSENGSATEAFF. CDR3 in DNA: TGTGCCAGCAGCGAGAATGGAAGTGCCACCGAAGCTTTCTTT.

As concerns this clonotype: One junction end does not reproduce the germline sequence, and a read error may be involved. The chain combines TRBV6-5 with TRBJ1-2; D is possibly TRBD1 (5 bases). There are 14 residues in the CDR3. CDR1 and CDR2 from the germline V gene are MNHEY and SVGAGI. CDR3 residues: CASSYGKGSDGYTF. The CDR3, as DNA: TGTGCCAGCAGTTACGGGAAGGGGTCGGATGGCTACACATTC.

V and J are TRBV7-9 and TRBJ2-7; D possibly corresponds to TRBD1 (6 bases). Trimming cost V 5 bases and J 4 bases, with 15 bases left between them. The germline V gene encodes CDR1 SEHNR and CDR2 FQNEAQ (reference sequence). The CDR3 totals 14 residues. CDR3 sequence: CASSVDWGPYEQYF. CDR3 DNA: TGTGCCAGCAGCGTTGACTGGGGGCCTTACGAGCAGTACTTC.

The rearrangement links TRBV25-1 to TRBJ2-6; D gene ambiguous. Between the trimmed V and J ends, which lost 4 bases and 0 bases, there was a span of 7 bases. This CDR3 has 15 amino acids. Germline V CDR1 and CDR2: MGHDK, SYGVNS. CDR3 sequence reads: CASSAPTSGANVLTF. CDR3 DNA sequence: TGTGCCAGCAGTGCCCCGACCTCTGGGGCCAACGTCCTGACTTTC. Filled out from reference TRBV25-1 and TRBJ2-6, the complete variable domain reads EADIYQTPRYLVIGTGKKITLECSQTMGHDKMYWYQQDPGMELHLIHYSYGVNSTEKGDLSSESTVSRIRTEHFPLTLESARPSHTSQYLCASSAPTSGANVLTFGAGSRLTVL.

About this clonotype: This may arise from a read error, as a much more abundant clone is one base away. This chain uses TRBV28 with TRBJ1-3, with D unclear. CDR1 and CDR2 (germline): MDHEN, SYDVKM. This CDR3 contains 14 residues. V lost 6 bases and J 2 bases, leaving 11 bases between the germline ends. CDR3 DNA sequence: TGTGCCAGCAGGCCCAAGGGTACTGGAAACACCATATATTTT. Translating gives CASRPKGTGNTIYF.

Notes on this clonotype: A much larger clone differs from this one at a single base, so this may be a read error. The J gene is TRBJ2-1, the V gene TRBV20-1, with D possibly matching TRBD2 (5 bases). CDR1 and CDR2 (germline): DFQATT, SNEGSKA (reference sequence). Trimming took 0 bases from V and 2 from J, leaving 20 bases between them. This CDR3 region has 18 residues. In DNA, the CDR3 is TGCAGTGCTAGAGAGCCAGGCGGCAGTGGAGGCCCCTACAATGAGCAGTTCTTC. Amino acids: CSAREPGGSGGPYNEQFF.

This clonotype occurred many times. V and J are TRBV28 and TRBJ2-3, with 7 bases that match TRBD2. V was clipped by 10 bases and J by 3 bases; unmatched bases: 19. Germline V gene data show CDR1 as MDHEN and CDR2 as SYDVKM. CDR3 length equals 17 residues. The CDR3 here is CATNPLDLAVETDTQYF. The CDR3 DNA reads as TGTGCCACCAACCCCTTGGACCTAGCGGTAGAGACAGATACGCAGTATTTT.

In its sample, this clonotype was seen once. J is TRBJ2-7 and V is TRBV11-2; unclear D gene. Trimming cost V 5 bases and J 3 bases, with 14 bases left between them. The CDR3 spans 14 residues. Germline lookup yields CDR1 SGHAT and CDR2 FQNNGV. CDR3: CASSANQGRYEQYF. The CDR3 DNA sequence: TGTGCCAGCAGCGCAAACCAAGGGCGCTACGAGCAGTACTTC.

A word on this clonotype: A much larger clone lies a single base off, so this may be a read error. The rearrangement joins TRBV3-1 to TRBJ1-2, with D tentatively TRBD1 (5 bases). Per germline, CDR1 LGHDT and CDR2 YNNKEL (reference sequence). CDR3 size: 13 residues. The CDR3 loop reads CARSQGRNYGYTF. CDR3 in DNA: TGTGCCAGAAGCCAGGGCAGAAACTATGGCTACACCTTC.

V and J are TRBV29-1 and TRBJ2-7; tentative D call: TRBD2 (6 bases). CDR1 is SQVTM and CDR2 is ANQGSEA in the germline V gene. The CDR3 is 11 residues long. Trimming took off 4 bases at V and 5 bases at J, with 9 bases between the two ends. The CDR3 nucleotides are TGCAGCGTTGGACTAGGCGACGAGCAGTACTTC. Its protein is CSVGLGDEQYF.